Below are 10 T cell receptor beta chains sequenced from a single sample in a study of OX40 agonist ivuxolimab in advanced cancers. TCRdb's table, derived via immunoSEQ multiplex PCR, lists solely in-frame clones and lacks some. The profile shows 90,000 or so clones, approximately 87% of them singletons. The starting material was CD4+ or CD8+ T cells sorted from blood, obtained in a trial of the OX40 agonist ivuxolimab. The receptor set was obtained from an adult with an advanced solid tumor such as melanoma, head and neck, liver or kidney cancer.

The rearrangement joins TRBV28 to TRBJ1-4; possibly TRBD1 for D (6 bases). CDR3 length: 14 amino acids. Germline V lookup: CDR1 MDHEN, CDR2 SYDVKM. With 6 bases removed from V and 7 bases from J, the gap between germline ends came to 15 bases. This chain's CDR3 is CASRPGQLTEKLFF. For the CDR3, the DNA is TGTGCCAGCAGACCCGGACAGCTCACTGAAAAACTGTTTTTT.

This chain connects TRBV7-3 to TRBJ2-1; D is unresolved. The CDR3 length is 15 residues. The germline V gene has CDR1 SGHTA and CDR2 FQGTGA. The V end was cut by 4 bases, the J end by 6 bases, with 16 bases between. The CDR3 region is CASSYSLGQANEQFF. The DNA of the CDR3 is TGTGCCAGCAGCTACTCCCTAGGCCAAGCCAATGAGCAGTTCTTC.

This sequence joins TRBV27 and TRBJ1-5; D remains ambiguous. V lost 3 bases and J lost 2, with 11 bases in between. The CDR3 consists of 15 residues. From germline, CDR1 is MNHEY and CDR2 SMNVEV (reference sequence). CDR3 bases: TGTGCCAGCAGTTTCGAAGGATTCGGCAATCAGCCCCAGCATTTT. It is translated as CASSFEGFGNQPQHF.

The chain is built from TRBV11-3 and TRBJ2-2; perhaps TRBD1 as D (5 bases). V was clipped by 1 base and J by 2 bases, with 8 bases between them. There are 15 residues in the CDR3. Looked up from germline, CDR1 is SGHNT and CDR2 is YENEEA. The CDR3 nucleotides are TGTGCCAGCAGCTTAGGGGGCCCTAACACCGGGGAGCTGTTTTTT. Its protein product is CASSLGGPNTGELFF.

The chain employs TRBV6-6 and TRBJ1-4, with a possible D match to TRBD1 (5 bases). The germline V gene has CDR1 MNHNY and CDR2 SVGAGI (reference sequence). The CDR3 runs 11 residues. Deletions cut 6 bases from V and 13 bases from J, with 12 bases between. The CDR3 spells CASSPERGLFF. For the CDR3, the DNA is TGTGCCAGCAGCCCCGAGAGGGGACTGTTTTTT.

The rearrangement uses TRBV7-3 and TRBJ2-5; TRBD1 matches at 11 bases. The germline V gene encodes CDR1 SGHTA and CDR2 FQGTGA. The CDR3 consists of 15 residues. Trimming took 4 bases from V and 7 from J; bases not matched to a gene: 8. CDR3 in amino acids: CASSSLGQGDGTQYF. CDR3 nucleotide sequence: TGTGCCAGCAGCTCCCTGGGACAGGGGGACGGGACCCAGTACTTC. Using reference TRBV7-3 and TRBJ2-5 for the parts outside the CDR3, the full variable domain is GAGVSQTPSNKVTEKGKYVELRCDPISGHTALYWYRQSLGQGPEFLIYFQGTGAADDSGLPNDRFFAVRPEGSVSTLKIQRTERGDSAVYLCASSSLGQGDGTQYFGPGTRLLVL.

The chain employs TRBV5-6 and TRBJ2-1, with TRBD2 matching 9 bases. In germline, CDR1 is SGHDT, CDR2 YYEEEE. The CDR3 totals 17 residues. With V trimmed by 2 bases and J by 3 bases, 9 bases remained unmatched. The CDR3 bases are TGTGCCAGCAGCTTCGGAACGGGACTAGCCCGCTACAATGAGCAGTTCTTC. Translating gives CASSFGTGLARYNEQFF.

CDR3 amino acids: CASSSRASSANYGYTF. The CDR3 coding sequence is TGTGCCAGCAGCTCGAGGGCCAGTTCAGCTAACTATGGCTACACCTTC. The chain employs TRBV7-2 and TRBJ1-2; D remains ambiguous. Deletions cut 4 bases from V and 0 bases from J, with 15 bases between. The CDR3 runs 16 residues. Germline V gene sequence: CDR1 SGHTA, CDR2 FQGNSA.

The chain recombines TRBV15 with TRBJ2-3; TRBD2 aligns across 12 bases. CDR3 length equals 18 residues. J lost 3 bases, V lost 2 bases, and 9 bases had no gene match. CDR1 LNHNV and CDR2 YYDKDF come from the germline V gene (reference sequence). In DNA, the CDR3 is TGTGCCACCAGCAGAAACCGACTAGCGGGAGTGGGGACAGATACGCAGTATTTT. Amino acids: CATSRNRLAGVGTDTQYF.

The V gene is TRBV2, the J gene TRBJ1-5, with 7 positions matching TRBD1. The CDR3 extends over 17 amino acids. The V segment lost 6 bases and the J segment 0 bases; nucleotides outside the gene matches: 11. Germline CDR1 and CDR2: SNHLY and FYNNEI. The CDR3 region is CASRLGQPQNSNQPQHF. CDR3 in DNA: TGTGCCAGCAGACTGGGACAGCCTCAAAATAGCAATCAGCCCCAGCATTTT. Full variable domain (rest looked up from reference TRBV2 and TRBJ1-5): EPEVTQTPSHQVTQMGQEVILRCVPISNHLYFYWYRQILGQKVEFLVSFYNNEISEKSEIFDDQFSVERPDGSNFTLKIRSTKLEDSAMYFCASRLGQPQNSNQPQHFGDGTRLSIL.